The table lists the clone carrying this T cell receptor beta chain with a few counts. Its antigen remains unidentified. TCRdb itself ran the 5' RACE reads through MiXCR, one entry per CDR3 protein. The sample has hundreds of thousands of distinct CDR3 sequences, 9% to 15% seen once; the top ten hold 1.5% to 2%. This specimen belongs to a study of identical twins. Trimming left V 3 bases short and J 4 bases short, with 9 bases between. Looked up from germline, CDR1 is ENHRY and CDR2 is SYGVKD. CDR3 length: 14 amino acids. Whole-study results and caveats: The abundant beta clonotypes from cord blood had fewer insertions, and memory repertoires had none of this.

Donors were all healthy Caucasians. The same sample was also studied in work on yellow fever vaccine responses in identical twins.

The genes are TRBV10-3 and TRBJ1-4; D unclear. The clonotype comes from a woman in her late teens or twenties in good health. Sequences were obtained from PBMCs. CDR3 loop: CAISEQRSNEKLFF. The DNA for the CDR3 is TGTGCCATCAGTGAACAGAGAAGTAATGAAAAACTGTTTTTT.